Listed here is a single T cell receptor (beta chain). This clonotype was counted a few times. Its antigen target is currently unknown. Nothing much larger sits one base from this clone, and base qualities are not available. The germline V gene encodes CDR1 SNHLY and CDR2 FYNNEI. The germline ends are 23 bases apart after V is trimmed by 2 bases and J by 0 bases. The CDR3 sequence holds 20 residues, the cysteine and phenylalanine included. The DNA shown is the 60-base CDR3, in frame from base 1. The sample is drawn from a study of glioma-infiltrating T cells (dated by TCRdb to the mid-2010s). For the wider study: The low-grade gliomas were WHO grade II oligodendrogliomas or astrocytomas, while the glioblastomas were WHO grade IV tumors sampled at initial diagnosis rather than at recurrent diagnosis. Dexamethasone was administered to glioma patients for six or fewer days before surgery. Sequencing coverage of roughly 4.5- to 11-fold of some 1 million peripheral T cells was targeted for blood libraries. The study sequenced TCR alpha- and beta-chain repertoires from glioma tissue, from non-neoplastic brain tissue and from matched peripheral blood mononuclear cells. To gauge divergence between tissue and blood T-cell populations, every tissue-infiltrating repertoire was compared against the peripheral blood repertoire from the same patient. The paired cohort was made up of three low-grade glioma patients, under ten primary glioblastoma patients and three non-glioma patients who contributed non-neoplastic brain tissue.

The iRepertoire nested amplicon-rescue multiplex PCR (arm-PCR) platform was used to amplify TCR alpha and beta CDR3 regions from RNA. The input for one-step reverse transcription and amplification was about 95-400 ng of tissue mRNA or PBMC total RNA. After bead purification, a secondary multiplex PCR added Illumina adapters, and libraries were gel-purified between 200 and 400 bp. Internal 6-nucleotide barcodes were carried by the libraries and were used for demultiplexing. Sequencing of libraries was performed on an Illumina MiSeq with 2x220 or 2x250 nucleotide paired-end reads. In the paper's pipeline: Paired reads were merged with FLASH 1.2.11 and aligned to the GRCh37 human genome with BWA-MEM before extracting TRA and TRB reads. An IMGT-derived reference of cassette sequences and CDR3 motifs, with pseudogenes included, was used for V and J assignment. Three-frame translation of reads was performed, and productive CDR3s were defined as those with a C...FGXG motif and no stop codons. Clonotypes were defined as unique combinations of V-J cassette pair and CDR3 amino acid sequence. Filtering of reads was based on Hamming distance, with the threshold set by the sequence error rate of each sample in mapped regions. Using fastp at Q25 and MiXCR, TCRdb reprocessed the public reads and kept productive beta chains. Duplicate CDR3 protein sequences are folded into a single record with the most common DNA and genes. The V and J calls reflect TCRdb's pipeline rather than the authors' work. The sample table contains more than 350,000 distinct CDR3 sequences; only one count was recorded for 41% of them. Around 12% of the sample goes to the ten largest clones.

Immediately after resection, surgical brain or tumor specimens were cryofrozen in liquid nitrogen, and peripheral blood cells were collected at the same time. The full study reports these points: Small numbers underpinned the group comparisons: eight glioblastoma patients, three low-grade glioma patients and three non-neoplastic patients. In non-neoplastic patients, VJ-independent divergence between tissue and blood fell below expectation, whereas in all gliomas, and especially in low-grade gliomas, the divergence rose above expectation. Tissue and blood shared very few CDR3 sequences, a result attributed to high CDR3 diversity and limited sampling. Patients with low tissue-blood divergence were marked by a signature set of shared blood CDR3 motifs, and that set was depleted in highly divergent patients.

The chain is assembled from TRBV2 and TRBJ2-4; the D region is possibly TRBD1 or TRBD2, each matching across 6 bases. Specimen: glioma tissue, nonneoplastic brain tissue, or PBMCs (not recorded which). This receptor was identified in a human donor with low-grade glioma or glioblastoma, undergoing nonglioma brain surgery, or in good health (not recorded which). The CDR3 protein sequence reads: CASSERRGSGGGLAKNIQYF. The DNA sequence reads TGTGCCAGCAGTGAAAGGAGGGGGTCCGGAGGGGGACTAGCCAAAAACATTCAGTACTTC.